These 3 T cell receptor beta chains came from one sample sequenced in a study of T cell changes during pregnancy in multiple sclerosis. The protocol was immunoSEQ multiplex PCR, while the TCRdb copy is restricted to in-frame clones and leaves out a portion. Altogether about 35,000 clones are present, roughly nine tenths being singletons, with the ten largest covering 0.75% to 0.95%. Source: CD4+ T cells from peripheral blood mononuclear cells, taken after pregnancy. These receptors were taken from a female donor in good health, enrolled as a control in a pregnancy study.

The chain joins TRBV28 to TRBJ2-7; tentative D call: TRBD2 (5 bases). V lost 7 bases, J lost 1 base, and 8 bases lay in between. Per germline, CDR1 MDHEN and CDR2 SYDVKM. The CDR3 contains 12 residues. CDR3 amino acids: CASTPGSYEQYF. CDR3 nucleotides: TGTGCCAGCACCCCGGGGTCCTACGAGCAGTACTTC. Based on the CDR3 plus reference TRBV28 and TRBJ2-7, the full variable domain is DVKVTQSSRYLVKRTGEKVFLECVQDMDHENMFWYRQDPGLGLRLIYFSYDVKMKEKGDIPEGYSVSREKKERFSLILESASTNQTSMYLCASTPGSYEQYFGPGTRLTVT.

The rearrangement uses TRBV7-8 and TRBJ1-4; 10 nucleotides align to TRBD1. V gave up 5 bases and J gave up 7 bases; unmatched junction bases: 4. Per germline, CDR1 SGHVS and CDR2 FQNEAQ. CDR3 size: 14 residues. The CDR3 DNA sequence: TGTGCCAGCAGCCGGGACAGGGGTGGTGAAAAACTGTTTTTT. It yields the protein CASSRDRGGEKLFF.

The chain combines TRBV30 with TRBJ1-1, with TRBD1 as a possible D gene (5 bases). With 4 bases removed from V and 5 bases from J, the gap between germline ends came to 20 bases. Germline V gene data show CDR1 as GTSNPN and CDR2 as SVGIG (reference sequence). The CDR3 spans 15 residues. Written as DNA, the CDR3 is TGTGCCTGGACCCCCGCGGGGGATATGGCTACTGAAGCTTTCTTT. Translated, it gives CAWTPAGDMATEAFF. The full variable domain, with the rest looked up from reference TRBV30 and TRBJ1-1, is SQTIHQWPATLVQPVGSPLSLECTVEGTSNPNLYWYRQAAGRGLQLLFYSVGIGQISSEVPQNLSASRPQDRQFILSSKKLLLSDSGFYLCAWTPAGDMATEAFFGQGTRLTVV.